This record covers a single T cell receptor (beta chain). What it binds is unknown. The sample originates from a study of T cells in localized non-small cell lung cancer. Overall study results and limits: Measurement of T cell clonality placed uninvolved adjacent lung highest, above the level in tumor. Higher adjacent-lung clonality was associated with shorter survival. Median detection of top 100 tumor clones in adjacent lung was 55 to 60 clones.

The table came from immunoSEQ multiplex PCR; TCRdb's copy has only in-frame clones and leaves some out. The sample has approximately 29,000 clones, 84% seen once. The CDR3 sequence is 15 residues long. The V end lost 2 bases, the J end lost 1 base, and 11 bases lay between the germline ends. From germline, CDR1 is LNHDA and CDR2 SQIVND (reference sequence). The source material was peripheral blood mononuclear cells, sampled before any cancer treatment. This TCR came from a man aged 40-75 years with stage III lung adenocarcinoma. The chain combines TRBV19 with TRBJ1-1; no clear D gene. The CDR3 bases are TGTGCCAGTAGTATAATGGTCGGAGCGAACACTGAAGCTTTCTTT. It is translated as CASSIMVGANTEAFF.